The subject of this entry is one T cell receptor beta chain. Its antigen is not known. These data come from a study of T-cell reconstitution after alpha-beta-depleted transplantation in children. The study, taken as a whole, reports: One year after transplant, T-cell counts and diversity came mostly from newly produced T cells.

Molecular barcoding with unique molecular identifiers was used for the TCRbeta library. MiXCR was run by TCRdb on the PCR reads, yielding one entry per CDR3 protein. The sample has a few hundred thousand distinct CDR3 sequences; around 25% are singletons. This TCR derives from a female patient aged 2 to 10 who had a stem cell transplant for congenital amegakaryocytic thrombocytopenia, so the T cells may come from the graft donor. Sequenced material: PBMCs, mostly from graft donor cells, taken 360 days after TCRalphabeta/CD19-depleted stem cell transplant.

In DNA, the CDR3 is TGTGCCAGCAGCTACCTCGACGTTGAGCAGTTCTTC. It specifies CASSYLDVEQFF. The V gene is TRBV11-2, the J gene TRBJ2-1; unclear D gene. Germline CDR1 and CDR2: SGHAT and FQNNGV. The ends were cut back, 4 bases at V and 9 bases at J, with 10 bases in the middle. The CDR3 sequence is 12 residues long.